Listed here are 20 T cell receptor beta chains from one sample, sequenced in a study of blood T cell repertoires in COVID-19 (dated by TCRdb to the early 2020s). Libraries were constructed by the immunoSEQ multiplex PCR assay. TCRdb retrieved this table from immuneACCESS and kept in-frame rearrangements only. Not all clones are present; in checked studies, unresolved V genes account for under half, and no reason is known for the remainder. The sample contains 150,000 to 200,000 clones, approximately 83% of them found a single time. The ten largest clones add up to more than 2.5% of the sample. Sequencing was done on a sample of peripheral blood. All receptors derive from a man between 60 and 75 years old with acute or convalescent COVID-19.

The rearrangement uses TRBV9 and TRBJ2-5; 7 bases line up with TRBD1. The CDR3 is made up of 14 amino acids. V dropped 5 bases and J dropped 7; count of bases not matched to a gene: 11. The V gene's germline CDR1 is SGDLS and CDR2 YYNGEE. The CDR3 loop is CASSPGQLPSTQYF. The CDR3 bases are TGTGCCAGCAGTCCGGGACAGTTACCGTCGACCCAGTACTTC.

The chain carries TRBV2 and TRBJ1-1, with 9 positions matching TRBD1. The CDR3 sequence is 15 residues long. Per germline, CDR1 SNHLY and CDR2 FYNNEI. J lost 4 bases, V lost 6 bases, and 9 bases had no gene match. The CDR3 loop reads CASRGQGGFGTEAFF. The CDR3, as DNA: TGTGCCAGCAGGGGACAGGGAGGGTTCGGCACTGAAGCTTTCTTT.

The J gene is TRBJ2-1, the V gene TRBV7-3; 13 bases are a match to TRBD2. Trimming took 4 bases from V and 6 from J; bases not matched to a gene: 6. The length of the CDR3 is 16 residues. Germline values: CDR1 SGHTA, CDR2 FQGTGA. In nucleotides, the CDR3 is TGTGCCAGCAGCTCCTCCGGGACTAGCGGGACCAATGAGCAGTTCTTC. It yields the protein CASSSSGTSGTNEQFF.

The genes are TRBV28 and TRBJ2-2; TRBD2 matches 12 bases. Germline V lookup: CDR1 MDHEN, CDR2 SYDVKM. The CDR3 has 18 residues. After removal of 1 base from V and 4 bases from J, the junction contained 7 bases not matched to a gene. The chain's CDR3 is CASSLSPLAGGRTGELFF. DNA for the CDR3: TGTGCCAGCAGTTTATCACCACTAGCGGGAGGCCGCACCGGGGAGCTGTTTTTT.

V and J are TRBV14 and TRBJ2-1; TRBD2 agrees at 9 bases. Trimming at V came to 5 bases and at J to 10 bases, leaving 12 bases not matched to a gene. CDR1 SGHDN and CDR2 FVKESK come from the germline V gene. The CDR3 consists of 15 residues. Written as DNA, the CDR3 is TGTGCCAGCAGCTTAGCGGGAGCCCAGTCCCGGGAGCAGTTCTTC. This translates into CASSLAGAQSREQFF.

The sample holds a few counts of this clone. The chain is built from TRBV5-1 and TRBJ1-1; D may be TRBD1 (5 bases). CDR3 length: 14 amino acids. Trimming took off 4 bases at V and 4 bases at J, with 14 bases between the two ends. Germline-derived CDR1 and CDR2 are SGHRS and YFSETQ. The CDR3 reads CASSPLGGGTEAFF. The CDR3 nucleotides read TGCGCCAGCAGCCCCCTGGGGGGGGGCACTGAAGCTTTCTTT.

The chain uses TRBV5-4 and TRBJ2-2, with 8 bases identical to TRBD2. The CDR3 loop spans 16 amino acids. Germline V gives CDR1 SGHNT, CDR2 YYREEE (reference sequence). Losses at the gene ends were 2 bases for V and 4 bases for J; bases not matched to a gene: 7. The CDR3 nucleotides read TGTGCCAGCAGCTTAACCAGCGGGAGTATCACCGGGGAGCTGTTTTTT. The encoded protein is CASSLTSGSITGELFF.

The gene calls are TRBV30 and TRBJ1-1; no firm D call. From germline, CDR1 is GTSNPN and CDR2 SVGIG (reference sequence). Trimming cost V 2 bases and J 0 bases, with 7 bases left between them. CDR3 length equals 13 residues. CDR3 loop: CAWSPRMNTEAFF. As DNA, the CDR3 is TGTGCCTGGAGTCCGCGTATGAACACTGAAGCTTTCTTT.

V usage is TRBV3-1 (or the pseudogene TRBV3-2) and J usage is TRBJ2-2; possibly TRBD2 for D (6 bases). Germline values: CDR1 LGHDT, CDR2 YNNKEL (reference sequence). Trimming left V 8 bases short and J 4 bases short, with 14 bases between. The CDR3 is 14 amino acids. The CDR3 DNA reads TGTGCCAGCCAGATCGGGACTCCCACCGGGGAGCTGTTTTTT. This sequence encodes CASQIGTPTGELFF.

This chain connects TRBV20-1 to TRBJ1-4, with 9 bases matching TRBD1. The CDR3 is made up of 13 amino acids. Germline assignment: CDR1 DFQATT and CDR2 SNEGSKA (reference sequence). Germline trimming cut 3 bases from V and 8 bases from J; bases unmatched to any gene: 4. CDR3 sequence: CSASRQGGEKLFF. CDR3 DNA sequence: TGCAGTGCTAGTAGACAGGGGGGGGAAAAACTGTTTTTT.

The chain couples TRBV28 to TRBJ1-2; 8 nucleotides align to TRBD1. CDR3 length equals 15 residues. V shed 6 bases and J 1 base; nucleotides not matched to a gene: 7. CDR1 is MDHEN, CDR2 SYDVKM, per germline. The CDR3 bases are TGTGCCAGCAGAATGACAGGGGCGGGTAACTATGGCTACACCTTC. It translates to CASRMTGAGNYGYTF.

CDR3: CASRVLAGPYEQYF. The CDR3, as DNA: TGTGCCAGCAGGGTCCTAGCCGGTCCCTACGAGCAGTACTTC. The chain carries TRBV27 and TRBJ2-7, with D possibly TRBD2 on 5 matching bases. Deletions cut 6 bases from V and 2 bases from J, with 14 bases between. CDR3 length equals 14 residues. Germline-derived CDR1 and CDR2 are MNHEY and SMNVEV (reference sequence).

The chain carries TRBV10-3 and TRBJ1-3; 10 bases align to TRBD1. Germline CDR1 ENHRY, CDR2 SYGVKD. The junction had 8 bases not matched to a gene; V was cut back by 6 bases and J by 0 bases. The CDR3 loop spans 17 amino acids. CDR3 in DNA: TGTGCCATCAGGGGGGGGACAGGGGATAACTCTGGAAACACCATATATTTT. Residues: CAIRGGTGDNSGNTIYF.

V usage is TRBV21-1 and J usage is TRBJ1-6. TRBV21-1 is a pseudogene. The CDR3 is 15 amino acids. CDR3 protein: CASSKGGGGRSPLHF. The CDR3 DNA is TGTGCCAGCAGCAAAGGTGGGGGGGGCCGATCACCCCTCCACTTT.

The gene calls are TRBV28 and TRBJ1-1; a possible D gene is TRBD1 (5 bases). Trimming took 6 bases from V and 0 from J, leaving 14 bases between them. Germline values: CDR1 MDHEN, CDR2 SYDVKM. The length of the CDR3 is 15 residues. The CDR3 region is CASRRTLSMNTEAFF. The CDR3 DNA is TGTGCCAGCAGACGGACACTAAGTATGAACACTGAAGCTTTCTTT.

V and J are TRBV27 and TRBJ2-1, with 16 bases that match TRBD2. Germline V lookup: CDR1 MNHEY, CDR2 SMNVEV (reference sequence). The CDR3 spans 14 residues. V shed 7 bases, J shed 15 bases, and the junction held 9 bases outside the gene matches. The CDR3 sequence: CASMLGLAGGPAFF. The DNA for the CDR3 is TGTGCCAGCATGTTGGGACTAGCGGGAGGGCCGGCGTTCTTC.

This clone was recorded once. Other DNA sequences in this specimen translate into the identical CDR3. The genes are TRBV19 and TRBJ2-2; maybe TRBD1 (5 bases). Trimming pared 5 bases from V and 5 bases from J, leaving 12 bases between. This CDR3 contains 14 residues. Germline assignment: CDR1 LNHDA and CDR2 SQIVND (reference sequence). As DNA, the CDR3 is TGTGCCAGTAGTTTGGGGCAGGGAACCGGGGAGCTGTTTTTT. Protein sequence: CASSLGQGTGELFF.

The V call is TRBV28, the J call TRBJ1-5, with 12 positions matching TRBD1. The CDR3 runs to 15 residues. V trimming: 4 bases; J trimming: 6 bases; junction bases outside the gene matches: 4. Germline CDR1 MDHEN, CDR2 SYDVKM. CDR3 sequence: CASSSWDRGPQPQHF. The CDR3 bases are TGTGCCAGCAGTTCGTGGGACAGGGGGCCTCAGCCCCAGCATTTT. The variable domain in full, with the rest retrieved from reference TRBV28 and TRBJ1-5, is DVKVTQSSRYLVKRTGEKVFLECVQDMDHENMFWYRQDPGLGLRLIYFSYDVKMKEKGDIPEGYSVSREKKERFSLILESASTNQTSMYLCASSSWDRGPQPQHFGDGTRLSIL.

The CDR3 DNA follows: TGTGCCAGCAGTTTACCGGGGGGCCAAGAGACCCAGTACTTC. The encoded protein is CASSLPGGQETQYF. The chain links TRBV7-9 to TRBJ2-5, with 7 bases that match TRBD2. V shed 6 bases and J 1 base; nucleotides not matched to a gene: 5. The V gene's germline CDR1 is SEHNR and CDR2 FQNEAQ (reference sequence). The CDR3 has 14 amino acids.

CDR3 in DNA: TGTGCCAGCAAGGAACAGGGGGCCTCTGGAAACACCATATATTTT. It specifies CASKEQGASGNTIYF. J is TRBJ1-3 and V is TRBV2; 9 bases line up with TRBD1. V lost 7 bases, J lost 0 bases, and 4 bases stayed unmatched. This CDR3 region has 15 residues. The germline gives CDR1 SNHLY, CDR2 FYNNEI.